These T cell receptor beta chains were read from a single sample in a study of T-cell memory formation after mild COVID-19. Each CDR3 protein is one row after TCRdb ran MiXCR on the 5' RACE reads. The sample carries about 180,000 distinct CDR3 sequences, about 18% recorded once. The sample comprised PBMCs or a T cell subset sorted from them (not recorded which). These receptors all come from a man aged 18 to 30 who had mild COVID-19 (a few samples of this study predate the infection). Cell type and time point are not known. Each CDR3 is given with its conserved first and last residue. The D gene is left open where the match is weak. Clone sizes are given selectively: once, few, many, or a class where the clone is expanded.

V gene: TRBV7-2; J gene: TRBJ1-2; clone size: -; D gene: -; CDR3 DNA: TGTGCCAGCAGCCCTACGCGAGACTCTAACTATGGCTACACCTTC; CDR3 protein: CASSPTRDSNYGYTF
V gene: TRBV6-5; J gene: TRBJ1-2; clone size: few; D gene: TRBD1; CDR3 DNA: TGTGCCAGCAGCTACAGGGGTAGCGGCTATGGCTACACCTTC; CDR3 protein: CASSYRGSGYGYTF
V gene: TRBV7-2; J gene: TRBJ2-3; clone size: -; D gene: TRBD2; CDR3 DNA: TGTGCCAGCAGCCGAAATAGCGGGGCCGCAGATACGCAGTATTTT; CDR3 protein: CASSRNSGAADTQYF
V gene: TRBV7-9; J gene: TRBJ2-3; clone size: -; D gene: -; CDR3 DNA: TGTGCCAGCAGCTTATTAGGGTTGCCCACAGATACGCAGTATTTT; CDR3 protein: CASSLLGLPTDTQYF
V gene: TRBV5-1; J gene: TRBJ2-2; clone size: many; D gene: -; CDR3 DNA: TGCGCCAGCAGTAGTAGTGTGACCGAACTAGCCTCGAGCACCGGGGAGCTGTTTTTT; CDR3 protein: CASSSSVTELASSTGELFF
V gene: TRBV6-1; J gene: TRBJ1-5; clone size: few; D gene: -; CDR3 DNA: TGTGCCAGCAGGACTTACGTCGGTCAACACAATCAGCCCCAGCATTTT; CDR3 protein: CASRTYVGQHNQPQHF
V gene: TRBV29-1; J gene: TRBJ1-4; clone size: -; D gene: -; CDR3 DNA: TGCAGCGTTGGTGCCAGTTTAGCCCCCGAAAAACTGTTTTTT; CDR3 protein: CSVGASLAPEKLFF
V gene: TRBV4-3; J gene: TRBJ2-5; clone size: few; D gene: TRBD1; CDR3 DNA: TGCGCCAGCAGCCAAGTTGACAGGGGGAGAGAGACCCAGTACTTC; CDR3 protein: CASSQVDRGRETQYF
V gene: TRBV3-1; J gene: TRBJ2-4; clone size: many; D gene: TRBD1; CDR3 DNA: TGTGCCAGCAGCCCGGGGACAGGGGGCTCTCAGTACTTC; CDR3 protein: CASSPGTGGSQYF
V gene: TRBV4-3; J gene: TRBJ2-3; clone size: -; D gene: TRBD1; CDR3 DNA: TGCGCCAGCAGCCAAGCCCTTCGGACAGGGATCAGGGGCACAGATACGCAGTATTTT; CDR3 protein: CASSQALRTGIRGTDTQYF
V gene: TRBV7-7; J gene: TRBJ2-3; clone size: few; D gene: -; CDR3 DNA: TGTGCCAGCTCAGATACGCAGTATTTT; CDR3 protein: CASSDTQYF
V gene: TRBV20-1; J gene: TRBJ2-5; clone size: few; D gene: TRBD2; CDR3 DNA: TGCAGTGCTAGAGGGCTAGCGGGGGTCGAAGAGACCCAGTACTTC; CDR3 protein: CSARGLAGVEETQYF
V gene: TRBV7-9; J gene: TRBJ1-1; clone size: -; D gene: -; CDR3 DNA: TGTGCCAGCAGCTCTAGGGGGTCCCTAGTCACTGAAGCTTTCTTT; CDR3 protein: CASSSRGSLVTEAFF
V gene: TRBV11-1; J gene: TRBJ2-1; clone size: -; D gene: -; CDR3 DNA: TGTGCCAGCAGCTTCTTGGGGGGGGCCACCTACAATGAGCAGTTCTTC; CDR3 protein: CASSFLGGATYNEQFF
V gene: TRBV12-3/TRBV12-4; J gene: TRBJ2-1; clone size: -; D gene: TRBD2; CDR3 DNA: TGTGCCAGCAGATTCGGCGGGGGGGCGCATGAGCAGTTCTTC; CDR3 protein: CASRFGGGAHEQFF
V gene: TRBV19; J gene: TRBJ2-5; clone size: few; D gene: TRBD2; CDR3 DNA: TGTGCCAGTAGTATTGCGGCCAGCGGGACCGGAGAGACCCAGTACTTC; CDR3 protein: CASSIAASGTGETQYF
V gene: TRBV3-1; J gene: TRBJ1-5; clone size: few; D gene: -; CDR3 DNA: TGTGCCAGCAGCCAAGATTTCGGCAGTCAGCCCCAGCATTTT; CDR3 protein: CASSQDFGSQPQHF
V gene: TRBV29-1; J gene: TRBJ2-7; clone size: once; D gene: -; CDR3 DNA: TGCAGCGTTGAAAGTAAACAGGGGGGGGTCTACGAGCAGTACTTC; CDR3 protein: CSVESKQGGVYEQYF
V gene: TRBV11-2; J gene: TRBJ2-3; clone size: few; D gene: TRBD2; CDR3 DNA: TGTGCCAGCGCACTAGCGGGAACAGATACGCAGTATTTT; CDR3 protein: CASALAGTDTQYF
V gene: TRBV27; J gene: TRBJ2-5; clone size: many; D gene: TRBD2; CDR3 DNA: TGTGCCAGCAGTCATCGGGTAGCGGGGGAGACCCAGTACTTC; CDR3 protein: CASSHRVAGETQYF
V gene: TRBV5-6; J gene: TRBJ2-7; clone size: -; D gene: -; CDR3 DNA: TGTGCCAGCAGCTTGACCCCGAAATCTACCTACGAGCAGTACTTC; CDR3 protein: CASSLTPKSTYEQYF
V gene: TRBV7-2; J gene: TRBJ2-3; clone size: many; D gene: -; CDR3 DNA: TGTGCCAGCAGCTTAGCGGGGTTGGATACGCAGTATTTT; CDR3 protein: CASSLAGLDTQYF
V gene: TRBV7-9; J gene: TRBJ1-1; clone size: many; D gene: -; CDR3 DNA: TGTGCCAGCAGCTCCTCGGGGGGGGCTGAAGCTTTCTTT; CDR3 protein: CASSSSGGAEAFF
V gene: TRBV6-5; J gene: TRBJ2-3; clone size: few; D gene: -; CDR3 DNA: TGTGCCAGCAGTTACTCGGCTACGCAAACTAGCACAGATACGCAGTATTTT; CDR3 protein: CASSYSATQTSTDTQYF
V gene: TRBV20-1; J gene: TRBJ2-2; clone size: few; D gene: -; CDR3 DNA: TGCAGTGCTAGAGGGCCAGGGGCATCCGGGGAGCTGTTTTTT; CDR3 protein: CSARGPGASGELFF
V gene: TRBV11-2; J gene: TRBJ1-5; clone size: many; D gene: -; CDR3 DNA: TGTGCCAGCAGCTCGGACCGAGATCAGCCCCAGCATTTT; CDR3 protein: CASSSDRDQPQHF
V gene: TRBV12-3/TRBV12-4; J gene: TRBJ2-2; clone size: -; D gene: TRBD1; CDR3 DNA: TGTGCCAGCAGTTTAGACAACAGGGGCACCGGGGAGCTGTTTTTT; CDR3 protein: CASSLDNRGTGELFF
V gene: TRBV5-4; J gene: TRBJ1-6; clone size: -; D gene: -; CDR3 DNA: TGTGCCAGCAGCTTGGGACGGAATTCACCCCTCCACTTT; CDR3 protein: CASSLGRNSPLHF
V gene: TRBV6-4; J gene: TRBJ1-1; clone size: -; D gene: -; CDR3 DNA: TGTGCCAGCAGTGAGACGCGGGGAACTGAAGCTTTCTTT; CDR3 protein: CASSETRGTEAFF
V gene: TRBV9; J gene: TRBJ2-5; clone size: -; D gene: TRBD2; CDR3 DNA: TGTGCCAGCAGCCCCCACCTGGCTAGCGGGGGACAAGAGACCCAGTACTTC; CDR3 protein: CASSPHLASGGQETQYF
V gene: TRBV12-3/TRBV12-4; J gene: TRBJ1-2; clone size: few; D gene: -; CDR3 DNA: TGTGCCAGCAGTTATACGCCCGAAATAAGGGGTGGATATGGCTACACCTTC; CDR3 protein: CASSYTPEIRGGYGYTF
V gene: TRBV7-2; J gene: TRBJ1-3; clone size: -; D gene: -; CDR3 DNA: TGTGCCAGCAGCCAGGACAGCGGAAACACCATATATTTT; CDR3 protein: CASSQDSGNTIYF
V gene: TRBV10-3; J gene: TRBJ1-1; clone size: -; D gene: -; CDR3 DNA: TGTGCCATCAGTGACTGGGGCCAGAACACTGAAGCTTTCTTT; CDR3 protein: CAISDWGQNTEAFF
V gene: TRBV28; J gene: TRBJ2-6; clone size: -; D gene: -; CDR3 DNA: TGTGCCAGCCTTTCACGGGCGGGGCCTGGGGCCAACGTCCTGACTTTC; CDR3 protein: CASLSRAGPGANVLTF
V gene: TRBV29-1; J gene: TRBJ2-3; clone size: -; D gene: TRBD2; CDR3 DNA: TGCAGCGTCGCAGTGACTAGCGGGGTTGCAGATACGCAGTATTTT; CDR3 protein: CSVAVTSGVADTQYF
V gene: TRBV5-1; J gene: TRBJ1-4; clone size: few; D gene: -; CDR3 DNA: TGCGCCAGCAGCCCAGAAGGCGTATTTAATGAAAAACTGTTTTTT; CDR3 protein: CASSPEGVFNEKLFF
V gene: TRBV11-2; J gene: TRBJ1-1; clone size: -; D gene: -; CDR3 DNA: TGTGCCAGCAGCTTTTACCAGGGCACTGAAGCTTTCTTT; CDR3 protein: CASSFYQGTEAFF
V gene: TRBV12-3/TRBV12-4; J gene: TRBJ1-6; clone size: -; D gene: TRBD1; CDR3 DNA: TGTGCCAGCAGTTTAAACAGGGGCTCCTATAATTCACCCCTCCACTTT; CDR3 protein: CASSLNRGSYNSPLHF
V gene: TRBV4-2; J gene: TRBJ2-1; clone size: few; D gene: -; CDR3 DNA: TGTGCCAGCAGCCAAGATCTTGCAGAGTCCTACAATGAGCAGTTCTTC; CDR3 protein: CASSQDLAESYNEQFF
V gene: TRBV18; J gene: TRBJ2-3; clone size: -; D gene: TRBD1; CDR3 DNA: TGTGCCAGCTCACCGGACAGACAGGGGACAGATACGCAGTATTTT; CDR3 protein: CASSPDRQGTDTQYF
V gene: TRBV7-2; J gene: TRBJ1-2; clone size: few; D gene: -; CDR3 DNA: TGTGCCAGCAGCTTAGGTCATGATAACTATGGCTACACCTTC; CDR3 protein: CASSLGHDNYGYTF
V gene: TRBV18; J gene: TRBJ2-1; clone size: -; D gene: TRBD2; CDR3 DNA: TGTGCCAGCTCACTCGGCCTAGCGGCCAATGAGCAGTTCTTC; CDR3 protein: CASSLGLAANEQFF
V gene: TRBV7-9; J gene: TRBJ2-1; clone size: -; D gene: TRBD1; CDR3 DNA: TGTGCCAGCTCAGGGGGAGAGCAGTTCTTC; CDR3 protein: CASSGGEQFF
V gene: TRBV7-9; J gene: TRBJ2-3; clone size: -; D gene: -; CDR3 DNA: TGTGCCAGCAGCGTACCCGGGACCCCCCACACAGATACGCAGTATTTT; CDR3 protein: CASSVPGTPHTDTQYF
V gene: TRBV7-2; J gene: TRBJ2-7; clone size: -; D gene: -; CDR3 DNA: TGTGCCACCTCCGCGGGACCGAACTACGAGCAGTACTTC; CDR3 protein: CATSAGPNYEQYF
V gene: TRBV5-1; J gene: TRBJ2-3; clone size: few; D gene: -; CDR3 DNA: TGCGCCAGCAGCTTGGACCCGGTGGGGACAGATACGCAGTATTTT; CDR3 protein: CASSLDPVGTDTQYF
V gene: TRBV3-1; J gene: TRBJ2-5; clone size: few; D gene: -; CDR3 DNA: TGTGCCAGCAGTGCAGGTAGAGAGACCCAGTACTTC; CDR3 protein: CASSAGRETQYF
V gene: TRBV4-2; J gene: TRBJ1-1; clone size: -; D gene: -; CDR3 DNA: TGTGCCAGCAGCCAAGATGGCCCCAACACTGAAGCTTTCTTT; CDR3 protein: CASSQDGPNTEAFF
V gene: TRBV5-1; J gene: TRBJ1-5; clone size: -; D gene: -; CDR3 DNA: TGCGCCAGCAGTCCCGACACGGACGGGACCCAGCATTTT; CDR3 protein: CASSPDTDGTQHF
V gene: TRBV20-1; J gene: TRBJ2-2; clone size: few; D gene: -; CDR3 DNA: TGCAGTGCTAGGGGACAGAACACCGGGGAGCTGTTTTTT; CDR3 protein: CSARGQNTGELFF
V gene: TRBV29-1; J gene: TRBJ1-2; clone size: -; D gene: -; CDR3 DNA: TGCAGCGTTTCCCAGAGTGGCTACACCTTC; CDR3 protein: CSVSQSGYTF
V gene: TRBV25-1; J gene: TRBJ2-5; clone size: -; D gene: -; CDR3 DNA: TGTGCCAGCAGTGAGGGGGCTACGGAGACCCAGTACTTC; CDR3 protein: CASSEGATETQYF
V gene: TRBV4-1; J gene: TRBJ2-2; clone size: once; D gene: -; CDR3 DNA: TGCGCCAGCAGCCAAGATTTAGTACAGACGAACACCGGGGAGCTGTTTTTT; CDR3 protein: CASSQDLVQTNTGELFF
V gene: TRBV10-3; J gene: TRBJ2-1; clone size: -; D gene: TRBD1; CDR3 DNA: TGTGCCATCACTCCGGGACAGGGGTACAATGAGCAGTTCTTC; CDR3 protein: CAITPGQGYNEQFF
V gene: TRBV27; J gene: TRBJ2-7; clone size: -; D gene: TRBD2; CDR3 DNA: TGTGCCAGCAGCCCACTGGGCGGGGGGGCCAGATTTGATGAGCAGTACTTC; CDR3 protein: CASSPLGGGARFDEQYF
V gene: TRBV6-6; J gene: TRBJ1-5; clone size: -; D gene: -; CDR3 DNA: TGTGCCAGCAGCAAATCACGGGATCAAGCGCCCCAGCATTTT; CDR3 protein: CASSKSRDQAPQHF
V gene: TRBV12-3/TRBV12-4; J gene: TRBJ2-7; clone size: -; D gene: TRBD1; CDR3 DNA: TGTGCCAGCAGCCCACAGGGGCGAGTGTACGAGCAGTACTTC; CDR3 protein: CASSPQGRVYEQYF
V gene: TRBV6-6; J gene: TRBJ2-5; clone size: few; D gene: TRBD1; CDR3 DNA: TGTGCCAGCAGCCCGGACAGGGCAAGGCAAGAGACCCAGTACTTC; CDR3 protein: CASSPDRARQETQYF
V gene: TRBV29-1; J gene: TRBJ1-1; clone size: -; D gene: -; CDR3 DNA: TGCAGCGTTGGCAGGAGGGACACTGAAGCTTTCTTT; CDR3 protein: CSVGRRDTEAFF